This T cell receptor (beta chain) was profiled in a study of T cell clonality in common variable immunodeficiency. This clone was seen ten or more times. The observed sequence ends 3 residues before the CDR3 terminus, with the missing tail filled in from the germline J gene. The germline V gene has CDR1 SGHTA and CDR2 FQGTGA. The V gene end was trimmed by 6 bases and the J gene end by 0 bases; junction bases not matched to a gene: 4. CDR3 length equals 15 residues. Both groups were predominantly of Caucasian heritage. The protocol was immunoSEQ multiplex PCR, while the TCRdb copy is restricted to in-frame clones and leaves out a portion. The record shows about 60,000 clones for this sample, with no singletons present.

The rearrangement joins TRBV7-3 to TRBJ2-3; 9 bases map to TRBD2. The sample consisted of peripheral blood mononuclear cells. This receptor was taken from a person between 18 and 70 years old in good health. CDR3 bases read: TGTGCCAGCAGTACCCTAGCGGGAAGCACAGATACG. This gives the protein CASSTLAGSTDT. In full, the CDR3 is CASSTLAGSTDTQYF.